The 5 T cell receptor beta chains listed next were all sequenced from one sample in a study of blood T cell repertoires in COVID-19. TCRdb's table, derived via immunoSEQ multiplex PCR, lists solely in-frame clones and lacks some. This repertoire shows approximately 260,000 clones, around 90% found once; its top ten account for approximately 2%. The sequencing sample was made of PBMCs or T cells enriched from blood (not recorded which). These receptors came from a woman younger than 35 who had recovered from COVID-19.

In this sample, this clone turned up once. V gene TRBV5-5 combines with J gene TRBJ1-2; 12 positions match TRBD1. V dropped 5 bases and J dropped 7; count of bases not matched to a gene: 6. CDR1 SGHKS and CDR2 YYEKEE come from the germline V gene (reference sequence). This CDR3 has 14 amino acids. CDR3 in DNA: TGTGCCAGCAGTGCGGGACAGGGGGCGTTTGGCTACACCTTC. Encoded protein: CASSAGQGAFGYTF.

V and J are TRBV28 and TRBJ1-5, with D hard to call. Per germline, CDR1 MDHEN and CDR2 SYDVKM. The CDR3 totals 13 residues. Trimming removed 6 bases from V and 7 bases from J, with 13 bases in between. The CDR3, as DNA: TGTGCCAGCAGCCGGGGTCCGTGGCAGCCCCAGCATTTT. It translates to CASSRGPWQPQHF.

In this sample, this clone turned up a few times. This sample also contains other DNA sequences that code for the same CDR3. The J gene is TRBJ2-7, the V gene TRBV5-1, with 7 bases identical to TRBD1. Looked up from germline, CDR1 is SGHRS and CDR2 is YFSETQ. V trimming: 4 bases; J trimming: 4 bases; junction bases outside the gene matches: 2. The CDR3 extends over 12 amino acids. The CDR3 nucleotides read TGCGCCAGCAGCCTACAGGGGTACGAGCAGTACTTC. Translation gives CASSLQGYEQYF.

This sequence joins TRBV7-2 and TRBJ1-2; 8 bases match TRBD1. V lost 2 bases, J lost 7 bases, and 9 bases stayed unmatched. Germline V gene data show CDR1 as SGHTA and CDR2 as FQGNSA. This CDR3 comprises 15 residues. The CDR3 DNA is TGTGCCAGCAGCTTAATGGGACAGGCAGTTTTTGGCTACACCTTC. Its protein product is CASSLMGQAVFGYTF. The variable domain in full, with the rest retrieved from reference TRBV7-2 and TRBJ1-2, is GAGVSQSPSNKVTEKGKDVELRCDPISGHTALYWYRQSLGQGLEFLIYFQGNSAPDKSGLPSDRFSAERTGGSVSTLTIQRTQQEDSAVYLCASSLMGQAVFGYTFGSGTRLTVV.

The chain combines TRBV7-8 with TRBJ2-7; TRBD1 matches 8 bases. This CDR3 is built from 14 residues. CDR1 and CDR2 from the germline V gene are SGHVS and FQNEAQ. V lost 2 bases and J lost 5; bases outside the gene matches: 5. CDR3: CASSLTPGQDEQYF. The CDR3 DNA sequence: TGTGCCAGCAGCTTAACCCCGGGACAGGACGAGCAGTACTTC.